This T cell receptor (beta chain) was obtained from a study of blood T cell repertoires in COVID-19. Study in general: Donors in the United States, Italy and Spain gave samples during acute or convalescent COVID-19.

Sequencing used immunoSEQ multiplex PCR; TCRdb keeps in-frame clones, though not all of them. The repertoire includes fewer than 450,000 clones, 85% to 90% of them detected once, and less than 1.5% sits in the top ten. The study assigned cohorts using participant-reported clinical history. Donors of Cohort 3 who recovered were those that had two negative PCRs, clearance, or symptom resolution. Germline values: CDR1 LGHDT, CDR2 YNNKEL (reference sequence). V was shortened by 4 bases and J by 1 base, with 7 bases between the two germline ends. This CDR3 has 14 residues. The sample was PBMCs or T cells enriched from blood (not recorded which). The sequence was collected from a woman aged 18-29 years who had recovered from COVID-19. This sequence joins TRBV3-1 (or the pseudogene TRBV3-2) and TRBJ2-2, with D unclear. The CDR3 region is CASSPSLNTGELFF. Here the CDR3 DNA reads TGTGCCAGCAGCCCCTCGTTGAACACCGGGGAGCTGTTTTTT.